This is a list of T cell receptor beta chains from one sample in a study of cytomegalovirus exposure and HLA in healthy donors. Some clones are missing from TCRdb's copy, which holds only in-frame ones; the method was immunoSEQ multiplex PCR. Here the sample spans 180,000 or so clones, approximately 84% being singletons. Sequencing used PBMCs. Receptor source: a female donor in good health and CMV-seronegative. Both conserved end residues are part of each CDR3. Fields, in order: J gene, V gene, clone size, D gene, CDR3 DNA, CDR3 protein. A D gene is named only where the DNA matches it firmly. Size is omitted from some rows. Given values are once, few, many or a class for expanded clones.

j_call: TRBJ2-1
v_call: TRBV28
clone_size: .
d_call: .
cdr3_nt: TGTGCCAGCAAATCCGGGACTTCCTTCTCCTACAATGAGCAGTTCTTC
cdr3_aa: CASKSGTSFSYNEQFF

j_call: TRBJ2-3
v_call: TRBV6-6
clone_size: .
d_call: TRBD1
cdr3_nt: TGTGCCAGCAGTACCCTGACAGGGACCCCAGATACGCAGTATTTT
cdr3_aa: CASSTLTGTPDTQYF

j_call: TRBJ2-1
v_call: TRBV11-2
clone_size: many
d_call: TRBD2
cdr3_nt: TGTGCCAGCAGCGGAGGGGGTGGTCGTCGACTAGCGGGAGTCGTTGAGCAGTTCTTC
cdr3_aa: CASSGGGGRRLAGVVEQFF

j_call: TRBJ2-2
v_call: TRBV7-9
clone_size: .
d_call: .
cdr3_nt: TGTGCCAGCAGGTCCACAGGGCCCGGGGAGCTGTTTTTT
cdr3_aa: CASRSTGPGELFF

j_call: TRBJ2-1
v_call: TRBV28
clone_size: once
d_call: .
cdr3_nt: TGTGCCAGCATTCCCCCCCGACTTCAAGGCGATGAGCAGTTCTTC
cdr3_aa: CASIPPRLQGDEQFF

j_call: TRBJ1-4
v_call: TRBV7-9
clone_size: .
d_call: TRBD1
cdr3_nt: TGTGCCAGCACTTTCAGGGGGGAAAATGAAAAACTGTTTTTT
cdr3_aa: CASTFRGENEKLFF

j_call: TRBJ2-1
v_call: TRBV30
clone_size: .
d_call: .
cdr3_nt: TGTGCGCGAAGCTCCTACAATGAGCAGTTCTTC
cdr3_aa: CARSSYNEQFF

j_call: TRBJ2-1
v_call: TRBV6-1
clone_size: .
d_call: TRBD2
cdr3_nt: TGTGCCAGCGAGGGCGGGGGGGCCTACAATGAGCAGTTCTTC
cdr3_aa: CASEGGGAYNEQFF

j_call: TRBJ1-1
v_call: TRBV2
clone_size: .
d_call: .
cdr3_nt: TGTGCCAGCAGCCAGGTACCGAACACTGAAGCTTTCTTT
cdr3_aa: CASSQVPNTEAFF

j_call: TRBJ2-1
v_call: TRBV11-2
clone_size: .
d_call: TRBD2
cdr3_nt: TGTGCCAGCAGCCCGTCCGCTAGCGGATACAATGAGCAGTTCTTC
cdr3_aa: CASSPSASGYNEQFF

j_call: TRBJ2-3
v_call: TRBV11-2
clone_size: .
d_call: TRBD2
cdr3_nt: TGTGCCAGCAGCCCCCAGTGGGGGGGGTTGGATACGCAGTATTTT
cdr3_aa: CASSPQWGGLDTQYF

j_call: TRBJ1-3
v_call: TRBV19
clone_size: .
d_call: .
cdr3_nt: TGTGCCAGTAAGGCCCTCGACGACAACTCTGGAAACACCATATATTTT
cdr3_aa: CASKALDDNSGNTIYF

j_call: TRBJ1-3
v_call: TRBV9
clone_size: .
d_call: .
cdr3_nt: TGTGCCAGCAGCGTAGCGACTTCTGGAAACACCATATATTTT
cdr3_aa: CASSVATSGNTIYF

j_call: TRBJ2-7
v_call: TRBV30
clone_size: .
d_call: .
cdr3_nt: TGTGCCGGGGGATTGGGGGGCGAGCAGTACTTC
cdr3_aa: CAGGLGGEQYF

j_call: TRBJ1-1
v_call: TRBV5-8
clone_size: .
d_call: .
cdr3_nt: TGTGCCAGCAGACGCGTTGGGAACACTGAAGCTTTCTTT
cdr3_aa: CASRRVGNTEAFF

j_call: TRBJ1-6
v_call: TRBV14
clone_size: .
d_call: .
cdr3_nt: TGTGCCAGCAGCCAAGTTTCGCCAGGGGATAATTCACCCCTCCACTTT
cdr3_aa: CASSQVSPGDNSPLHF

j_call: TRBJ2-1
v_call: TRBV4-2
clone_size: .
d_call: .
cdr3_nt: TGTGCCAGCAGTCAGGGTGTAGGTATCTCCTACAATGAGCAGTTCTTC
cdr3_aa: CASSQGVGISYNEQFF

j_call: TRBJ2-3
v_call: TRBV25-1
clone_size: .
d_call: .
cdr3_nt: TGTGCCAGCACTCCTCCCCGGGGAGCAGATACGCAGTATTTT
cdr3_aa: CASTPPRGADTQYF

j_call: TRBJ2-1
v_call: TRBV5-4
clone_size: .
d_call: TRBD1
cdr3_nt: TGTGCCAGCAGCTCCGGACAGGGGAGAAATGAGCAGTTCTTC
cdr3_aa: CASSSGQGRNEQFF

j_call: TRBJ1-5
v_call: TRBV30
clone_size: .
d_call: .
cdr3_nt: TGTGCCTGGAGTTCCACAGGGAGTCAGCCCCAGCATTTT
cdr3_aa: CAWSSTGSQPQHF

j_call: TRBJ2-7
v_call: TRBV30
clone_size: .
d_call: TRBD2
cdr3_nt: TGTGCCTGCTCAGCGGGGGGGCCTTCGAAGGGTTACTTC
cdr3_aa: CACSAGGPSKGYF

j_call: TRBJ1-2
v_call: TRBV25-1
clone_size: .
d_call: TRBD1
cdr3_nt: TGTGCCAGCAGTGCATCCTCCCCAGGGGGAGGCTATGGCTACACCTTC
cdr3_aa: CASSASSPGGGYGYTF

j_call: TRBJ2-5
v_call: TRBV4-2
clone_size: .
d_call: TRBD2
cdr3_nt: TGTGCCAGCAGCCAAGATATAGCGGGAGGGCACCGTCGGGACCAGTACTTC
cdr3_aa: CASSQDIAGGHRRDQYF

j_call: TRBJ1-1
v_call: TRBV5-1
clone_size: .
d_call: .
cdr3_nt: TGCGCCAGCAGCTTGGGACAGGAGAACACTGAAGCTTTCTTT
cdr3_aa: CASSLGQENTEAFF

j_call: TRBJ2-3
v_call: TRBV5-6
clone_size: .
d_call: .
cdr3_nt: TGTGCCAGCAGCCCCCTCCGCACAGATACGCAGTATTTT
cdr3_aa: CASSPLRTDTQYF

j_call: TRBJ2-1
v_call: TRBV5-5
clone_size: .
d_call: TRBD2
cdr3_nt: TGTGCCAGCAGCCCTATTAGCGGGAGGGTGGATGAGCAGTTCTTC
cdr3_aa: CASSPISGRVDEQFF

j_call: TRBJ2-3
v_call: TRBV5-6
clone_size: .
d_call: .
cdr3_nt: TGTGCCAGCAGCTTCTTCGGGGAGGGCACAGATACGCAGTATTTT
cdr3_aa: CASSFFGEGTDTQYF

j_call: TRBJ1-1
v_call: TRBV6-5
clone_size: .
d_call: TRBD1
cdr3_nt: TGTGCCAGCAGTGGCCCCCGGGACAGGGTAAGGGCTTTCTTT
cdr3_aa: CASSGPRDRVRAFF

j_call: TRBJ2-3
v_call: TRBV18
clone_size: few
d_call: .
cdr3_nt: TGTGCCAGCTCACCGAGCGGAGACGTCACAGATACGCAGTATTTT
cdr3_aa: CASSPSGDVTDTQYF

j_call: TRBJ2-5
v_call: TRBV7-8
clone_size: .
d_call: TRBD1
cdr3_nt: TGTGCCAGCAGCTTAGACGGGACAGACGGTTTGGAGACCCAGTACTTC
cdr3_aa: CASSLDGTDGLETQYF

j_call: TRBJ2-7
v_call: TRBV5-4
clone_size: .
d_call: TRBD2
cdr3_nt: TGTGCCAGCAGCTTAGCACTAGCGCTGCCCTCCTACGAGCAGTACTTC
cdr3_aa: CASSLALALPSYEQYF

j_call: TRBJ2-1
v_call: TRBV27
clone_size: .
d_call: .
cdr3_nt: TGTGCCAGCAGTTACAGCATAGGGGACTCCTACAATGAGCAGTTCTTC
cdr3_aa: CASSYSIGDSYNEQFF

j_call: TRBJ2-7
v_call: TRBV5-1
clone_size: .
d_call: .
cdr3_nt: TGCGCCAGCAGCTTGATGAGTACCTCCTACGAGCAGTACTTC
cdr3_aa: CASSLMSTSYEQYF

j_call: TRBJ1-5
v_call: TRBV19
clone_size: .
d_call: TRBD1
cdr3_nt: TGTGCCAGTACCTCCAGGGGGCCCAGCAATCAGCCCCAGCATTTT
cdr3_aa: CASTSRGPSNQPQHF

j_call: TRBJ1-1
v_call: TRBV7-9
clone_size: few
d_call: TRBD1
cdr3_nt: TGTGCCAGCAGCCGCGGACAGGGTCCTGAAGCTTTCTTT
cdr3_aa: CASSRGQGPEAFF

j_call: TRBJ2-1
v_call: TRBV9
clone_size: .
d_call: TRBD2
cdr3_nt: TGTGCCAGCAGCGTAGTCCCGGGACTAGGTAATGAGCAGTTCTTC
cdr3_aa: CASSVVPGLGNEQFF

j_call: TRBJ2-2
v_call: TRBV5-1
clone_size: .
d_call: TRBD1
cdr3_nt: TGCGCCAGCAGAGCCCTAGGACAGGGTAACACCGGGGAGCTGTTTTTT
cdr3_aa: CASRALGQGNTGELFF

j_call: TRBJ2-5
v_call: TRBV7-8
clone_size: .
d_call: TRBD2
cdr3_nt: TGTGCCAGCAGCTCTTATCTGACTAGCGGATCGGTAGTTACCCAGTACTTC
cdr3_aa: CASSSYLTSGSVVTQYF

j_call: TRBJ2-3
v_call: TRBV4-2
clone_size: .
d_call: .
cdr3_nt: TGTGCCAGCAGCCAAGAGTTGGGGCCCGAAGATACGCAGTATTTT
cdr3_aa: CASSQELGPEDTQYF

j_call: TRBJ2-5
v_call: TRBV6-5
clone_size: .
d_call: TRBD1
cdr3_nt: TGTGCCAGCAGTTCACAGGGGGGCGAGACCCAGTACTTC
cdr3_aa: CASSSQGGETQYF

j_call: TRBJ1-2
v_call: TRBV28
clone_size: .
d_call: .
cdr3_nt: TGTGCCAGCAGCTCCGTCCCGCGCTATGGCTACACCTTC
cdr3_aa: CASSSVPRYGYTF

j_call: TRBJ2-4
v_call: TRBV6-6
clone_size: .
d_call: .
cdr3_nt: TGTGCCAGCGGTCCAGGGGATCTAGCCAAAAACATTCAGTACTTC
cdr3_aa: CASGPGDLAKNIQYF

j_call: TRBJ2-2
v_call: TRBV27
clone_size: .
d_call: .
cdr3_nt: TGTGCCAGCAGTCTAACTTCGAACACCGGGGAGCTGTTTTTT
cdr3_aa: CASSLTSNTGELFF

j_call: TRBJ2-1
v_call: TRBV18
clone_size: .
d_call: .
cdr3_nt: TGTGCCAGCTCACCAGGGAGTAGCGGTGGGGCCTACAATGAGCAGTTCTTC
cdr3_aa: CASSPGSSGGAYNEQFF

j_call: TRBJ1-1
v_call: TRBV6-5
clone_size: .
d_call: .
cdr3_nt: TGTGCCAGCACCGGGTTCCTAGGCACTGAAGCTTTCTTT
cdr3_aa: CASTGFLGTEAFF

j_call: TRBJ2-1
v_call: TRBV18
clone_size: .
d_call: TRBD2
cdr3_nt: TGTGCCAGCTCACGGACTAGCGGGGGGGCCTTTCCTATTGAGCAGTTCTTC
cdr3_aa: CASSRTSGGAFPIEQFF

j_call: TRBJ2-1
v_call: TRBV4-1
clone_size: .
d_call: TRBD1
cdr3_nt: TGCGCCAGCAGCCAAGAAGGGCAGGGGGCGGATGAGCAGTTCTTC
cdr3_aa: CASSQEGQGADEQFF

j_call: TRBJ2-2
v_call: TRBV6-6
clone_size: .
d_call: TRBD1
cdr3_nt: TGTGCCAGCAGTTACTTCGGACAGGGGGCAGCCGGGGAGCTGTTTTTT
cdr3_aa: CASSYFGQGAAGELFF

j_call: TRBJ2-7
v_call: TRBV10-3
clone_size: .
d_call: TRBD2
cdr3_nt: TGTGCCATCAGTGGACTAGCGGGAGTGGACGAGCAGTACTTC
cdr3_aa: CAISGLAGVDEQYF